This paragraph covers one T cell receptor (beta chain) sequence. This clonotype occurred many times. Its antigen has not been determined. No clone much larger than this one lies a single base away; base qualities are absent. TCR beta CDR3 regions were amplified from RNA transcripts. For the first round of RT-PCR on the TCR CDR3, the HTBI primer set was used together with the Qiagen OneStep RT-PCR kit. Libraries were constructed in a second round of multiplex PCR, after which size selection and purification were carried out. Sequencing of the libraries was done on an Illumina HiSeq2000 using paired-end 100 bp reads. The paper's data handling went like this. SOAPnuke was used to process the raw data, removing reads that contained adapters or uncalled bases, had a mean Phred below 15, or lacked an exact match to the constant primer or identifier. High-quality paired reads were merged with COPE v1.2.5, and unique nucleotide sequences were defined as clonotypes. Clonotypes were aligned to IMGT TRBV, TRBD and TRBJ reference segments using MiTCR v1.1. Analysis was restricted to V-J combinations with a frequency above 0.0001, which covered about 99% of repertoires. The TCS score was defined as the ratio of F50 (clonal expansion) to E x V (chaos), calculated using BLOSUM62-based TCRdist between CDR3 peptides within each V-J. Welch's t-statistics and random forest reduced around 520 V-J features to 13, which were used in a naive Bayes classifier (R e1071). The raw public data were reprocessed by TCRdb itself: fastp quality trimming at Q25, MiXCR clonotype calling, in-frame beta chains only. Rows are unified per CDR3 protein, each entry keeping the most common DNA and genes. The V and J calls and clone size are TCRdb's, not the authors'. The sample records around 360,000 distinct CDR3 sequences, nearly 15% of which are singletons. The ten largest clones represent roughly a fifth of the sample.

These data come from a study of T cells in Graves' hyperthyroidism and ophthalmopathy (dated by TCRdb to the late 2010s). A note on the overall study: Peripheral blood samples were taken at initial diagnosis, before any treatment was given. For training and testing, the roughly 100 patients in the discovery cohort were randomly divided in a 7:3 ratio. Whether ophthalmopathy could be predicted prospectively was tested in an independent validation cohort made up of fewer than 20 hyperthyroidism patients plus 17 patients who later progressed to ophthalmopathy. According to the paper, TCR Vbeta CDR3 sequencing was carried out on 135 peripheral blood samples, which came from under 50 ophthalmopathy, 80 or so hyperthyroidism and roughly 17 progressor patients. TCR V-J signatures able to tell the groups apart were searched for in a discovery cohort of 95 or so patients, of whom more than 40 had Graves' ophthalmopathy and 55 to 60 had stable Graves' hyperthyroidism. After sampling, hyperthyroidism patients received methimazole starting at 30 mg daily, and ophthalmopathy patients received high-dose intravenous methylprednisolone. Thyroid tissue and blood T-cell repertoires from six or seven Graves' hyperthyroidism patients were also compared in the study.

The cysteine opens and the phenylalanine closes a CDR3 of 17 amino acids. Only the CDR3 portion is preserved as DNA: 51 bases, with reading frame beginning at the first base. Unmatched junction bases come to 13, with V trimmed by 3 bases and J by 5 bases. CDR1 and CDR2 (SGHAT, FQNNGV) derive from the germline V gene. The investigation overall reported the following: No statistical method was used to set the sample size in advance, and investigators knew the group allocation. In cross-validation, a model built on a 13 V-J signature told ophthalmopathy apart from stable hyperthyroidism with about 90% sensitivity and roughly 81% specificity, and in testing the same model reached 80%/75%. During validation, the model predicted progression to ophthalmopathy a median of around 6 months ahead of onset, with almost 71% sensitivity and around 73% specificity. Most expanded thyroid clonotypes (frequency above 0.001) were also found in blood, which suggests that blood repertoires may mirror thyroid immune responses.

Moderately to severely active disease, a Clinical Activity Score of at least 3, a NOSPECS grade of at least 4, and a duration under 3 months were present in ophthalmopathy patients. The study excluded patients with uncontrolled infections, other autoimmune diseases, pregnancy or lactation. Diagnoses were established on the basis of clinical symptoms, serum thyroxine and TRAb, thyroid ultrasound, and orbital computed tomography. PBMCs were isolated from 8 to 10 ml of fresh peripheral blood by Ficoll-Paque density gradient centrifugation. Total RNA was extracted with Trizol reagent, and quality was checked on an Agilent 2100 Bioanalyzer.

The source material was blood. The clonotype was recovered from a woman aged 60 to 75 with Graves' ophthalmopathy. The chain links TRBV11-2 with TRBJ2-5; 9 central bases correspond to TRBD2. CDR3 sequence: CASSFAGGGRALETQYF. The bases are TGTGCCAGCAGCTTCGCGGGGGGCGGGAGGGCCCTCGAGACCCAGTACTTC.